This is a list of T cell receptor beta chains from one sample in a study of blood T cell repertoires in COVID-19. Sequencing was performed with immunoSEQ multiplex PCR; in TCRdb, only in-frame clones are kept and a portion is missing. The sample records roughly 50,000 clones, roughly 90% being singletons. Sequenced input: peripheral blood. These receptors were collected from a human donor in a cohort sampled during active COVID-19. Both conserved end residues are part of each CDR3. The D gene is left open where the match is weak. A row's size may be missing; if present it is once, few, many or a size class.

J gene | V gene | clone size | D gene | CDR3 DNA | CDR3 protein
TRBJ2-7 | TRBV5-5 | - | - | TGTGCCAGCAGCTTGGCCGCAGAAACCTACGAGCAGTACTTC | CASSLAAETYEQYF
TRBJ2-1 | TRBV30 | - | - | TGTGCCTGGAGTGTACAAGCGCGGCCGGCTAACAATGAGCAGTTCTTC | CAWSVQARPANNEQFF
TRBJ1-4 | TRBV7-9 | - | TRBD1 | TGTGCCAGCCTTGACAGGGTAGAGTCAACTAATGAAAAACTGTTTTTT | CASLDRVESTNEKLFF
TRBJ2-7 | TRBV10-2 | once | - | TGCGCCAGCAGTGTTGGCGAGAGGGAGCAGTACTTC | CASSVGEREQYF
TRBJ2-1 | TRBV6-5 | - | TRBD1 | TGTGCCACCAGGGACAGGGGTTTACACAATGAGCAGTTCTTC | CATRDRGLHNEQFF
TRBJ2-2 | TRBV7-6 | few | TRBD2 | TGTGCCAGCAGCTTACCCCAGACTAGCGAGAACACCGGGGAGCTGTTTTTT | CASSLPQTSENTGELFF
TRBJ1-3 | TRBV2 | - | TRBD1 | TGTGCCAGCAGAAGGACAGGGCTTTCTAGCTCTGGAAACACCATATATTTT | CASRRTGLSSSGNTIYF
TRBJ2-3 | TRBV6-2/TRBV6-3 | - | TRBD2 | TGTGCCAGCAGTTACATTAGCGGGGGGTCCTACACAGATACGCAGTATTTT | CASSYISGGSYTDTQYF
TRBJ2-5 | TRBV29-1 | once | TRBD2 | TGCAGCGTTGAGGGGACTAGCGGTGTGTCCGTCAACTTC | CSVEGTSGVSVNF
TRBJ1-4 | TRBV7-8 | - | TRBD1 | TGTGCCAGCAGCTTAGCTCCGGACAGGGGTTCCGAAAAACTGTTTTTT | CASSLAPDRGSEKLFF
TRBJ2-7 | TRBV7-2 | - | - | TGTGCCAGCAGCTCGGGGCAGGGGGGCTACGAGCAGTACTTC | CASSSGQGGYEQYF
TRBJ1-2 | TRBV7-9 | - | TRBD1 | TGTGCCAGCAGCTTCGGTGGACAGGGGGCAGCGCGCTACACCTTC | CASSFGGQGAARYTF
TRBJ2-1 | TRBV4-3 | - | - | TGCGCCAGCAGCCAAGATGGGCTCCAGGGGACCTACAATGAGCAGTTCTTC | CASSQDGLQGTYNEQFF
TRBJ1-2 | TRBV7-2 | once | - | TGTGCCAGCAGCGGCCTCGACAGACCTAACTATGGCTACACCTTC | CASSGLDRPNYGYTF
TRBJ2-5 | TRBV7-2 | - | TRBD1 | TGTGCCAGCAGCCTGGGACAGCGGCTGTTGGAGACCCAGTACTTC | CASSLGQRLLETQYF
TRBJ1-5 | TRBV2 | - | - | TGTGCCACCAAGGGCAGGGGCGAACAGCCCCAGCATTTT | CATKGRGEQPQHF
TRBJ2-7 | TRBV9 | - | TRBD1 | TGTGCCAGCAGCGAGACAGGGACCTCCTACGAGCAGTACTTC | CASSETGTSYEQYF
TRBJ1-2 | TRBV3-1/TRBV3-2 | - | - | TGTGCCAGCAGCCAAGTAACAGTCAACTATGGCTACACCTTC | CASSQVTVNYGYTF
TRBJ2-3 | TRBV27 | - | - | TGTGCCAGCAGTCTACAATTTGACAGTCCTAGCACAGATACGCAGTATTTT | CASSLQFDSPSTDTQYF
TRBJ2-2 | TRBV4-3 | - | TRBD2 | TGCGCCAGCAGCCAAGCCCCTAGCGGGGTTAACACCGGGGAGCTGTTTTTT | CASSQAPSGVNTGELFF